A selection of T cell receptor beta chains follows, all from one sample in a study of blood T cell repertoires in COVID-19. Clones were read by immunoSEQ multiplex PCR, and TCRdb kept only the in-frame ones, dropping some. Of about 96,000 clones in the sample, around 82% were seen once. What was sequenced was peripheral blood. Every receptor here comes from a man aged 50 to 60 who had recovered from COVID-19. Both conserved end residues are part of each CDR3. D genes are given only for firm matches. A clone size is listed for some rows: how often the clone was seen (once, few, many), or a class if it is expanded.

TRBJ1-2 | TRBV6-4 | . | TRBD1 | CASSDHKTGDYGYTF | TGTGCCAGCAGTGACCACAAGACAGGGGACTATGGCTACACCTTC
TRBJ2-1 | TRBV4-1 | . | . | CASSSGRNNEQFF | TGCGCCAGCAGCTCCGGGAGAAACAATGAGCAGTTCTTC
TRBJ2-1 | TRBV7-3 | once | TRBD2 | CASSLRGGGLAYNEQFF | TGTGCCAGCAGCTTACGGGGGGGCGGCCTGGCCTACAATGAGCAGTTCTTC
TRBJ2-3 | TRBV19 | . | . | CASSTSPGRWDTQYF | TGTGCCAGTAGTACCAGTCCGGGAAGATGGGATACGCAGTATTTT
TRBJ1-4 | TRBV27 | . | . | CASSSAGAGQEKLFF | TGTGCCAGCAGTTCGGCGGGGGCCGGACAGGAAAAACTGTTTTTT
TRBJ2-3 | TRBV5-1 | few | TRBD2 | CASTSGRATDTQYF | TGCGCCAGCACCAGCGGGAGGGCGACAGATACGCAGTATTTT
TRBJ1-2 | TRBV19 | . | . | CASKVQKANYGYTF | TGTGCCAGTAAAGTCCAGAAAGCTAACTATGGCTACACCTTC
TRBJ1-2 | TRBV19 | many | TRBD1 | CASTETGDYGYTF | TGTGCCAGTACCGAGACAGGGGACTATGGCTACACCTTC
TRBJ2-7 | TRBV5-1 | . | . | CASSLEGEQYF | TGCGCCAGCAGCTTAGAGGGAGAGCAGTACTTC
TRBJ2-3 | TRBV5-6 | once | TRBD2 | CASSTLTSGGPKADTQYF | TGTGCCAGCAGCACGTTGACTAGCGGGGGGCCCAAGGCAGATACGCAGTATTTT
TRBJ1-1 | TRBV24-1 | . | TRBD1 | CATSERGTGKMNTEAFF | TGTGCCACCAGTGAAAGAGGGACAGGGAAAATGAACACTGAAGCTTTCTTT
TRBJ1-2 | TRBV6-1 | . | TRBD1 | CASSEAWGQAIYGYTF | TGTGCCAGCAGTGAAGCTTGGGGACAGGCGATCTATGGCTACACCTTC
TRBJ1-5 | TRBV5-1 | . | . | CASSPGDFNQPQHF | TGCGCCAGCAGCCCCGGGGACTTCAATCAGCCCCAGCATTTT
TRBJ2-7 | TRBV7-9 | . | TRBD1 | CASSPFRDRHYEQYF | TGTGCCAGCAGCCCCTTCCGGGACAGACACTACGAGCAGTACTTC
TRBJ2-1 | TRBV2 | . | TRBD2 | CASRRLAGEYNEQFF | TGTGCCAGCAGGAGACTAGCGGGGGAGTACAATGAGCAGTTCTTC
TRBJ1-2 | TRBV4-2 | few | . | CASSLNEGVQGYTF | TGTGCCAGCAGCCTAAATGAGGGAGTTCAGGGCTACACCTTC
TRBJ2-3 | TRBV4-1 | once | TRBD2 | CASSLTSDTDTQYF | TGCGCCAGCAGCCTAACTAGCGACACAGATACGCAGTATTTT
TRBJ1-1 | TRBV3-1/TRBV3-2 | . | TRBD1 | CASSLGQGANTEAFF | TGTGCCAGCAGCCTTGGGCAGGGGGCTAACACTGAAGCTTTCTTT
TRBJ1-1 | TRBV7-3 | . | . | CASSLMGGSYTEAFF | TGTGCCAGCAGCTTAATGGGGGGTTCGTACACTGAAGCTTTCTTT
TRBJ2-7 | TRBV25-1 | . | TRBD2 | CASGGSGLSYEQYF | TGTGCCAGCGGCGGGAGTGGTCTTTCCTACGAGCAGTACTTC
TRBJ1-6 | TRBV15 | few | . | CATSRDGAGFDSPLHF | TGTGCCACCAGCAGAGATGGGGCAGGCTTCGATTCACCCCTCCACTTT
TRBJ2-7 | TRBV27 | . | TRBD1 | CASSLTGTGVVEQYF | TGTGCCAGCAGTCTAACCGGGACAGGGGTCGTCGAGCAGTACTTC
TRBJ1-1 | TRBV7-3 | . | . | CASSPLGAETEAFF | TGTGCCAGCAGCCCGTTAGGGGCAGAAACTGAAGCTTTCTTT
TRBJ2-2 | TRBV7-2 | . | . | CASSFRQNTGELFF | TGTGCCAGCAGCTTTCGACAGAACACCGGGGAGCTGTTTTTT
TRBJ2-2 | TRBV2 | . | . | CASKEWGPGELFF | TGTGCCAGCAAAGAGTGGGGGCCCGGGGAGCTGTTTTTT